Presented here are 30 T cell receptor beta chains from one specimen sequenced in a study of T cell clonality in common variable immunodeficiency. Profiled with immunoSEQ multiplex PCR; TCRdb holds only in-frame clones, not every one. There are approximately 44,000 clones in the sample, none observed a single time. Sequenced: peripheral blood mononuclear cells. The source of these receptors is a person aged 18 to 70 in good health.

This clone showed up many times. Sequencing ends 3 residues short of the CDR3 end; the germline J gene provides the rest. The chain recombines TRBV24-1 with TRBJ2-1, with 7 bases matching TRBD1. Germline CDR1 is KGHDR and CDR2 is SFDVKD. V lost 9 bases, J lost 2 bases, and 3 bases stayed unmatched. This CDR3 has 13 residues. Partial CDR3 DNA: TGTGCCACCGGGGACAGCGCCTACAATGAG. This codes for CATGDSAYNE. The whole CDR3 region reads CATGDSAYNEQFF.

This clone was counted many times. The read is 3 residues too short to cover the CDR3 end, so that end is filled in from the germline J gene. This sequence joins TRBV29-1 and TRBJ2-4; 8 bases line up with TRBD1. V shed 4 bases and J 1 base; nucleotides not matched to a gene: 6. CDR3 length: 15 residues. Looked up from germline, CDR1 is SQVTM and CDR2 is ANQGSEA. The chain's CDR3 is CSVAQGDFAKNIQYF. The covered CDR3 bases are TGCAGCGTTGCACAGGGGGATTTTGCCAAAAACATT.

This clone has a handful of counts. The sequenced fragment ends 3 residues before the CDR3 boundary, so the rest is inferred from the germline J gene. The genes are TRBV7-9 and TRBJ2-1, with 8 bases that match TRBD1. Germline assignment: CDR1 SEHNR and CDR2 FQNEAQ (reference sequence). The ends lost 5 bases at V and 7 bases at J; junction bases unmatched: 7. CDR3 length: 14 amino acids. The CDR3 is CASSQQGQGNEQFF. The CDR3 DNA, read in part, is TGTGCCAGCAGCCAACAAGGACAGGGTAATGAG.

This clone was counted many times. The observed sequence ends 3 residues before the CDR3 terminus, with the missing tail filled in from the germline J gene. The chain employs TRBV5-1 and TRBJ2-7; 9 bases match TRBD2. Germline V gene sequence: CDR1 SGHRS, CDR2 YFSETQ. The CDR3 has 19 amino acids. V trimming: 3 bases; J trimming: 2 bases; junction bases outside the gene matches: 18. The CDR3 DNA, read in part, is TGCGCCAGCAGCTCTACCGGGACTAGCCGACCGACCTCTCCCTACGAG. Its translation: CASSSTGTSRPTSPYE. The full CDR3 reads CASSSTGTSRPTSPYEQYF.

This clone was recorded at least ten times. The read gets to within 3 residues of the CDR3 end, and the germline J gene fills in the rest. The V and J genes are TRBV14 and TRBJ1-4, with a possible D match to TRBD1 (5 bases). The ends were cut back, 4 bases at V and 1 base at J, with 7 bases in the middle. The CDR3 totals 14 residues. Germline CDR1 reads SGHDN; CDR2 reads FVKESK. The CDR3 protein is CASSLRGTNEKLFF. CDR3 DNA (partial): TGTGCCAGCAGCCTGAGGGGAACTAATGAAAAA.

This clone was found many times. The CDR3 extends 3 residues past the end of the read, so its final part is completed from the germline J gene. The chain recombines TRBV7-6 with TRBJ2-1; no definite D call. The germline gives CDR1 SGHVS, CDR2 FNYEAQ. Trimming pared 1 base from V and 3 bases from J, leaving 10 bases between. This CDR3 contains 15 residues. The sequenced CDR3 bases are TGTGCCAGCAGCTTAGGGCAGTCAAACTACAATGAG. Translation gives CASSLGQSNYNE. The full-length CDR3 reads as CASSLGQSNYNEQFF.

In this sample, this clone turned up many times. Read sequence stops 3 residues before the CDR3 end, and the germline J gene provides the missing end. The chain links TRBV6-2 or TRBV6-3 to TRBJ2-3, with D perhaps matching TRBD1 (5 bases). The V gene's germline CDR1 is MNHEY and CDR2 SVGEGT. Trimming shortened V by 2 bases and J by 4 bases, and 16 bases separated the two germline ends. CDR3 size: 16 residues. This chain's CDR3 is CASSYLPQDISDTQYF. The CDR3 DNA, read in part, is TGTGCCAGCAGTTACCTACCCCAGGACATTTCAGATACG.

This clone was detected ten times or more. The CDR3 goes on 3 residues after the read ends, and that part is filled in from the germline J gene. The rearrangement uses TRBV7-8 and TRBJ1-6, with D unclear. The CDR3 runs to 18 residues. Germline V gene sequence: CDR1 SGHVS, CDR2 FQNEAQ. Trimming took off 0 bases at V and 0 bases at J, with 12 bases between the two ends. The CDR3 spells CASSLAERLSSYNSPLHF. The sequenced part of the CDR3 DNA is TGTGCCAGCAGCTTAGCTGAGAGGTTGAGCTCCTATAATTCACCC.

This clone occurred many times. The read ends 3 residues before the CDR3 terminus; that terminus is restored from the germline J gene. The chain couples TRBV6-1 to TRBJ1-6, with 12 nucleotides matching TRBD1. The germline V gene encodes CDR1 MNHNS and CDR2 SASEGT. V was pared by 4 bases and J by 12 bases, with 4 bases of the junction left unmatched. The CDR3 extends over 14 amino acids. CDR3 in amino acids: CASSVGTGGGPLHF. The part of the CDR3 DNA that was read is TGTGCCAGCAGTGTCGGGACAGGGGGCGGACCC.

The sample holds many counts of this clone. From the germline J gene comes the end of the CDR3, since the read stops 3 residues before it. The V call is TRBV19, the J call TRBJ2-3; 10 bases agree with TRBD2. V shed 4 bases and J 2 bases; nucleotides not matched to a gene: 6. Germline V gene lookup returns CDR1 LNHDA and CDR2 SQIVND (reference sequence). The CDR3 loop spans 16 amino acids. CDR3 DNA, as far as it was read: TGTGCCAGTAGTAGCCTAGCGGGGGCTTTCACAGATACG. As protein: CASSSLAGAFTDT. The whole CDR3 is CASSSLAGAFTDTQYF.

This clone was seen ten or more times. The CDR3 end lies 3 residues beyond the end of the read and is filled in from the germline J gene. The chain links TRBV6-1 to TRBJ2-3; TRBD1 matches at 9 bases. The germline CDR1 and CDR2 sequences are MNHNS and SASEGT. This CDR3 contains 14 residues. V shed 4 bases and J 4 bases; nucleotides not matched to a gene: 3. The CDR3 spells CASSVQGAADTQYF. The CDR3 bases that were read are TGTGCCAGCAGTGTACAGGGGGCGGCAGATACG.

This clone has at least ten counts. The CDR3 end falls 3 residues outside the read, so it is completed with the germline J gene. The chain is built from TRBV10-3 and TRBJ2-1; D possibly corresponds to TRBD1 (6 bases). Germline-derived CDR1 and CDR2 are ENHRY and SYGVKD. Trimming stripped 2 bases from V and 4 bases from J, with 6 bases between. The CDR3 contains 13 residues. The sequenced CDR3 bases are TGTGCCATCAGTGAGGGACAGTACAATGAG. It is translated as CAISEGQYNE. The full CDR3 protein reads CAISEGQYNEQFF.

There are many counts of this clone. From the germline J gene comes the end of the CDR3, since the read stops 3 residues before it. The chain uses TRBV6-4 and TRBJ2-2, with D perhaps TRBD2 (6 bases). The germline CDR1 and CDR2 sequences are MRHNA and SNTAGT. This CDR3 spans 14 amino acids. Trimming took off 3 bases at V and 5 bases at J, with 10 bases between the two ends. CDR3 residues: CASSEVGGTGELFF. CDR3 DNA, as far as it was read: TGTGCCAGCAGTGAAGTTGGAGGGACCGGGGAG.

The sample holds many counts of this clone. Read data end 3 residues before the CDR3 end; the end is taken from the germline J gene. The chain links TRBV7-9 to TRBJ2-7, with D unresolved. Trimming removed 2 bases at V and 6 bases at J, with 14 bases between. Germline lookup yields CDR1 SEHNR and CDR2 FQNEAQ (reference sequence). The CDR3 contains 14 residues. The CDR3 reads CASSLNNSPGEQYF. The CDR3 bases that were read are TGTGCCAGCAGCTTAAATAATTCACCCGGCGAG.

In this sample, this clone turned up a few times. The read gets to within 3 residues of the CDR3 end, and the germline J gene fills in the rest. The chain uses TRBV7-8 and TRBJ2-7, with D unclear. The V end lost 5 bases, the J end lost 3 bases, and 17 bases lay between the germline ends. The CDR3 spans 15 residues. The germline gives CDR1 SGHVS, CDR2 FQNEAQ. The sequenced CDR3 bases are TGTGCCAGCAGCCAATCCCTGGGCAGCAGCTACGAG. It codes for CASSQSLGSSYE. The CDR3 reads in full as CASSQSLGSSYEQYF.

This clone has a count of ten or more. The CDR3 goes on 3 residues after the read ends, and that part is filled in from the germline J gene. This chain connects TRBV14 to TRBJ2-1; 12 bases match TRBD2. There are 18 residues in the CDR3. CDR1 is SGHDN and CDR2 is FVKESK in the germline V gene. After removal of 6 bases from V and 2 bases from J, the junction contained 11 bases not matched to a gene. CDR3: CASSPLSSSGGAYNEQFF. CDR3 bases read: TGTGCCAGCAGTCCCCTCTCCTCTAGCGGGGGGGCCTACAATGAG.

This clone was picked up many times. The read halts 3 residues ahead of the CDR3 end, with the missing end drawn from the germline J gene. This sequence joins TRBV19 and TRBJ2-5, with a possible D match to TRBD1 (5 bases). The CDR3 has 14 residues. V was trimmed by 3 bases and J by 7 bases, leaving 15 bases between them. Germline CDR1 is LNHDA and CDR2 is SQIVND (reference sequence). CDR3 sequence: CASSIGQGVGTQYF. CDR3 bases read: TGTGCCAGTAGTATTGGGCAAGGGGTAGGGACC.

At least ten counts were recorded for this clone. The observed sequence ends 3 residues before the CDR3 terminus, with the missing tail filled in from the germline J gene. The chain carries TRBV5-1 and TRBJ2-5; 9 positions match TRBD1. Germline V gene lookup returns CDR1 SGHRS and CDR2 YFSETQ. Unmatched junction bases numbered 8, after V lost 4 bases and J lost 4 bases. The CDR3 is 15 residues long. Here the CDR3 reads CASSGNLGQGETQYF. Partial CDR3 DNA: TGCGCCAGCAGCGGCAACTTGGGACAGGGAGAGACC. Looking up the rest from reference TRBV5-1 and TRBJ2-5 gives the full variable domain: KAGVTQTPRYLIKTRGQQVTLSCSPISGHRSVSWYQQTPGQGLQFLFEYFSETQRNKGNFPGRFSGRQFSNSRSEMNVSTLELGDSALYLCASSGNLGQGETQYFGPGTRLLVL.

In this sample, this clone turned up a few times. The read stops 3 residues short of the end of the CDR3; the missing end is completed from the germline J gene. V gene TRBV2 combines with J gene TRBJ2-2; 10 nucleotides agree with TRBD2. This CDR3 spans 16 amino acids. The ends lost 1 base at V and 3 bases at J; junction bases unmatched: 2. The V gene's germline CDR1 is SNHLY and CDR2 FYNNEI. The covered CDR3 bases are TGTGCCAGCAGTGAAGGGACTAGCGGCGACACCGGGGAG. Protein sequence: CASSEGTSGDTGE. The complete CDR3 reads CASSEGTSGDTGELFF.

This clone came up many times. The read terminates 3 residues before the CDR3 end, so the remaining end is supplied by the germline J gene. This sequence joins TRBV5-1 and TRBJ2-5; TRBD1 is a possible D gene (6 bases). With 7 bases removed from V and 2 bases from J, the gap between germline ends came to 18 bases. The CDR3 is 15 amino acids. The V gene's germline CDR1 is SGHRS and CDR2 YFSETQ. The CDR3 sequence: CASGRGQKTQETQYF. The covered CDR3 bases are TGCGCCAGCGGAAGAGGACAGAAAACACAAGAGACC.

The sample holds many counts of this clone. Sequencing ends 3 residues short of the CDR3 end; the germline J gene provides the rest. This rearrangement joins TRBV13 to TRBJ2-7, with 9 bases that match TRBD1. Germline CDR1 and CDR2: PRHDT and FYEKMQ (reference sequence). The trim removed 1 base at V and 2 bases at J, leaving 6 bases unmatched. The CDR3 loop spans 16 amino acids. The sequenced CDR3 bases are TGTGCCAGCAGCTTAGCGGGACAGGGTCGCACCTACGAG. It is translated as CASSLAGQGRTYE. Given in full, the CDR3 is CASSLAGQGRTYEQYF.

This clone was counted at least ten times. The CDR3 is cut off 3 residues early in the read; its end comes from the germline J gene. This chain links TRBV7-6 with TRBJ2-1, with 8 bases identical to TRBD2. This CDR3 has 16 residues. Unmatched junction bases numbered 12, after V lost 5 bases and J lost 6 bases. The V gene's germline CDR1 is SGHVS and CDR2 FNYEAQ. The sequenced CDR3 bases are TGTGCCAGCAGCCCCCGAACGGGGGGGCCTTTCAATGAG. Residues: CASSPRTGGPFNE. The full CDR3 sequence reads CASSPRTGGPFNEQFF.

This clone was seen at least ten times. CDR3 region: CASSLGTGYVSQYF. Partial CDR3 DNA: TGTGCCAGCAGCCTCGGGACAGGGTATGTTTCG. V gene TRBV7-9 combines with J gene TRBJ2-3; 9 bases are shared with TRBD1. The read terminates 3 residues before the CDR3 end, so the remaining end is supplied by the germline J gene. Germline V gene sequence: CDR1 SEHNR, CDR2 FQNEAQ (reference sequence). The CDR3 runs to 14 residues.

In its sample, this clone was seen many times. The read is 3 residues too short to cover the CDR3 end, so that end is filled in from the germline J gene. The V gene is TRBV4-2, the J gene TRBJ1-4; D is ambiguous. Germline loops: CDR1 LGHNA, CDR2 YNFKEQ. Trimming removed 3 bases at V and 4 bases at J, with 18 bases between. This CDR3 spans 17 amino acids. The CDR3 protein is CASSHRPPAAGNEKLFF. The covered CDR3 bases are TGTGCCAGCAGCCACCGTCCCCCAGCAGCGGGTAATGAAAAA.

This clone was seen a handful of times. The CDR3 end lies 3 residues beyond the end of the read and is filled in from the germline J gene. The chain carries TRBV5-1 and TRBJ2-5; no firm D call. The CDR3 consists of 13 residues. CDR1 is SGHRS and CDR2 is YFSETQ in the germline V gene. The CDR3 DNA, read in part, is TGCGCCAGCAGCTTTGGGTCCACAGATACC. Translated: CASSFGSTDT. The full-length CDR3 reads as CASSFGSTDTQYF.

There are many counts of this clone. Read sequence stops 3 residues before the CDR3 end, and the germline J gene provides the missing end. J is TRBJ2-2 and V is TRBV6-2 or TRBV6-3, with 7 bases fitting TRBD1. The CDR3 loop spans 14 amino acids. The germline CDR1 and CDR2 sequences are MNHEY and SVGEGT. V lost 6 bases to trimming and J lost 6 bases; unmatched junction nucleotides: 7. CDR3 bases read: TGTGCCAGCAGGAAAAGACAGGGAGCCGGGGAG. It translates to CASRKRQGAGE. In full, the CDR3 reads CASRKRQGAGELFF.

This clone was seen ten or more times. Coverage ceases 3 residues before the CDR3 finishes, and the germline J gene fills in the end. This sequence joins TRBV5-5 and TRBJ1-2, with D possibly matching TRBD1 (6 bases). This CDR3 has 14 amino acids. Per the germline V gene, CDR1 is SGHKS and CDR2 is YYEKEE (reference sequence). CDR3 region: CASSFPGRGYGYTF. The sequenced CDR3 bases are TGTGCCAGCAGCTTCCCGGGAAGGGGGTACGGC.

The table lists this clone with many counts. CDR3 bases read: TGTGCCAGCAGCCCGACAGGGGCTAGCGAA. The encoded protein is CASSPTGASE. In full, the CDR3 is CASSPTGASEAFF. V is TRBV5-5 and J is TRBJ1-1, with TRBD1 matching 8 bases. The read halts 3 residues ahead of the CDR3 end, with the missing end drawn from the germline J gene. Germline V gene sequence: CDR1 SGHKS, CDR2 YYEKEE (reference sequence). This CDR3 region has 13 residues. Combining the CDR3 with reference TRBV5-5 and TRBJ1-1 gives the whole variable domain DAGVTQSPTHLIKTRGQQVTLRCSPISGHKSVSWYQQVLGQGPQFIFQYYEKEERGRGNFPDRFSARQFPNYSSELNVNALLLGDSALYLCASSPTGASEAFFGQGTRLTVV.

This clone occurred many times. The CDR3 end lies 3 residues beyond the end of the read and is filled in from the germline J gene. The chain uses TRBV6-1 and TRBJ1-5; D gene unclear. Germline V CDR1 and CDR2: MNHNS, SASEGT. This CDR3 contains 14 residues. V was pared by 3 bases and J by 1 base, with 7 bases between. The CDR3 region is CASSDRLSNQPQHF. The CDR3 DNA, read in part, is TGTGCCAGCAGTGACCGACTCAGCAATCAGCCC.

This clone was counted only a few times. The CDR3 here is CASSAGTSYTF. The covered CDR3 bases are TGTGCCAGCAGTGCCGGGACTAGC. The V call is TRBV6-2 or TRBV6-3, the J call TRBJ1-2; D is possibly TRBD1 (5 bases). The read comes to an end 3 residues before the CDR3 does, leaving the germline J gene to fill in the end. CDR1 MNHEY and CDR2 SVGEGT come from the germline V gene. The CDR3 length is 11 residues.